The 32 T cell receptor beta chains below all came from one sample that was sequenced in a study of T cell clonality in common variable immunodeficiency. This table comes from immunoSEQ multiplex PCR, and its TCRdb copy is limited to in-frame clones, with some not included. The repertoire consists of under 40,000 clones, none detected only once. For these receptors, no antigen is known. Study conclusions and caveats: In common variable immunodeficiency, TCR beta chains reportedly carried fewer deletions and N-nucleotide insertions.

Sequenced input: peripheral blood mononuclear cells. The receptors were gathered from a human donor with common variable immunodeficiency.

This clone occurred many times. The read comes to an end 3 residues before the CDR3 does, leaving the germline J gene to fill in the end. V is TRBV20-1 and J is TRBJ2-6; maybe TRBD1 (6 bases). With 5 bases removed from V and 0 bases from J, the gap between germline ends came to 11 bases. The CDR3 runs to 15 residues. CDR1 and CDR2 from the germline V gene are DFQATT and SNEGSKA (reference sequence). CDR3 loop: CSASNRASGANVLTF. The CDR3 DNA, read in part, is TGCAGTGCTTCTAACAGGGCCTCTGGGGCCAACGTC.

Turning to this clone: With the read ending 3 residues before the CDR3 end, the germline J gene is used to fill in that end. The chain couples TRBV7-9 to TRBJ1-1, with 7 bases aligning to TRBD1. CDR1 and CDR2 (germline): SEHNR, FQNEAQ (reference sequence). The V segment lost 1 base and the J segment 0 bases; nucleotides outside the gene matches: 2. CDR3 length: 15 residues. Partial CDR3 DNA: TGTGCCAGCAGCTTAGGGGACAGATTGAACACTGAA. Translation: CASSLGDRLNTE. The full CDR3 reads CASSLGDRLNTEAFF. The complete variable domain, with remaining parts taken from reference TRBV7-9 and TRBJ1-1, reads DTGVSQNPRHKITKRGQNVTFRCDPISEHNRLYWYRQTLGQGPEFLTYFQNEAQLEKSRLLSDRFSAERPKGSFSTLEIQRTEQGDSAMYLCASSLGDRLNTEAFFGQGTRLTVV.

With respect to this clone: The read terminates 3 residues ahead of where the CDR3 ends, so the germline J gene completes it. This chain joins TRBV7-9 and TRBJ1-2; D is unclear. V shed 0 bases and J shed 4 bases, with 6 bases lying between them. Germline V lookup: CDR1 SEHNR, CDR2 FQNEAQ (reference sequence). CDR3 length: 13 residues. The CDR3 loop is CASSLAPRYGYTF. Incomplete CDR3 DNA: TGTGCCAGCAGCTTAGCCCCCCGCTATGGC. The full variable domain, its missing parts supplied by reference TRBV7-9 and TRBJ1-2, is DTGVSQNPRHKITKRGQNVTFRCDPISEHNRLYWYRQTLGQGPEFLTYFQNEAQLEKSRLLSDRFSAERPKGSFSTLEIQRTEQGDSAMYLCASSLAPRYGYTFGSGTRLTVV.

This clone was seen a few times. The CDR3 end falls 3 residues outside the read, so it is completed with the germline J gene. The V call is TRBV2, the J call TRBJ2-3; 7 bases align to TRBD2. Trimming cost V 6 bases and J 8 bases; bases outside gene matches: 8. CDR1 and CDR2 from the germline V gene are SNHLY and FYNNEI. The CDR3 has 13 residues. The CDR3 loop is CASSRDYWGTQYF. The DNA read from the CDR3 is TGTGCCAGCAGCCGGGACTACTGGGGTACG.

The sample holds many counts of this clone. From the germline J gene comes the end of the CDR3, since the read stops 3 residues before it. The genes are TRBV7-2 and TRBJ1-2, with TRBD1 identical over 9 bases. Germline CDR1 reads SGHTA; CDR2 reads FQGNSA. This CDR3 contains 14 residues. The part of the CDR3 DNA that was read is TGTGCCAGCAGCAAGGGACAGGGTTTGGGCGGC. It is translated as CASSKGQGLGG. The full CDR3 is CASSKGQGLGGYTF.

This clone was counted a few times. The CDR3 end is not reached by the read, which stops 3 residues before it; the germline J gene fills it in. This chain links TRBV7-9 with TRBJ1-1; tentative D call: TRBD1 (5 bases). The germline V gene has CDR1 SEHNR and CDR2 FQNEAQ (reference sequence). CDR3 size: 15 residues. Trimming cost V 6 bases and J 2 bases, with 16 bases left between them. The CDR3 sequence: CASSPPGGLNTEAFF. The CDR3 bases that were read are TGTGCCAGCAGTCCCCCCGGGGGACTAAACACTGAA.

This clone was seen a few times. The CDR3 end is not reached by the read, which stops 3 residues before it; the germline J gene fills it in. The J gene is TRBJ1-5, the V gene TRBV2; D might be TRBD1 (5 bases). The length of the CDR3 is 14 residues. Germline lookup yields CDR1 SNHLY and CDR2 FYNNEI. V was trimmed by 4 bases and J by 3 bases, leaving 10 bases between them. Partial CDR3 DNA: TGTGCCAGCAGTGTCTCAGGGTACAATCAGCCC. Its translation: CASSVSGYNQP. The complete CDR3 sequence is CASSVSGYNQPQHF.

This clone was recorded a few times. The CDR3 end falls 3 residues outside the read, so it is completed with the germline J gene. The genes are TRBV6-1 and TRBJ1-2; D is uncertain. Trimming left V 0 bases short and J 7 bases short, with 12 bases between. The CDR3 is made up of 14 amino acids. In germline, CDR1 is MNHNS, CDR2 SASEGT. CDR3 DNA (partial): TGTGCCAGCAGTGAAGCCAGGAATTCGGCTGGC. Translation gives CASSEARNSAG. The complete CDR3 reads CASSEARNSAGYTF.

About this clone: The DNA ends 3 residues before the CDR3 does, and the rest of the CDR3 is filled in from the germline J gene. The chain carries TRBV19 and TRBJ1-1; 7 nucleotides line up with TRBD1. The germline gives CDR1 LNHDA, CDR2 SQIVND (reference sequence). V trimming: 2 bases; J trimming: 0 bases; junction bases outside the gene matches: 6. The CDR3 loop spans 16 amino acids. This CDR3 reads CASSIRTGSLNTEAFF. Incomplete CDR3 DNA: TGTGCCAGTAGTATAAGGACAGGCTCCTTGAACACTGAA.

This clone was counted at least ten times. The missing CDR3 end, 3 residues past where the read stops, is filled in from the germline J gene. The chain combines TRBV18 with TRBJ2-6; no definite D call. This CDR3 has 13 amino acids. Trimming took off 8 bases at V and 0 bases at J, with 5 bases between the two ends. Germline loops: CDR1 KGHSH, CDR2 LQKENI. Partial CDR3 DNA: TGTGCCAGCGCAGTCTCTGGGGCCAACGTC. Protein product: CASAVSGANV. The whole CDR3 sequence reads CASAVSGANVLTF.

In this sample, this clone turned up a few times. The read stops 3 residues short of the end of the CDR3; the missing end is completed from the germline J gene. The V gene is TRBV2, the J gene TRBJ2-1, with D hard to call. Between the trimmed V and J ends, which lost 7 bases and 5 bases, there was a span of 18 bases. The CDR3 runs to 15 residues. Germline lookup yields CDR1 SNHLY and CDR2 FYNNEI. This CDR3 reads CASTQPARYDNEQFF. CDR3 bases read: TGTGCCAGCACCCAGCCTGCCAGGTACGACAATGAG.

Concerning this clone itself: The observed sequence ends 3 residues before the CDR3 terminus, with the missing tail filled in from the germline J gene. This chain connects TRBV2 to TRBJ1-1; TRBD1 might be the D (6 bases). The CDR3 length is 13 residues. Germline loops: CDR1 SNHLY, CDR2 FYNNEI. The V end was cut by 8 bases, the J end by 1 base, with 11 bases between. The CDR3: CASWYRANTEAFF. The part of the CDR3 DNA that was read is TGTGCCAGCTGGTACAGGGCGAACACTGAA.

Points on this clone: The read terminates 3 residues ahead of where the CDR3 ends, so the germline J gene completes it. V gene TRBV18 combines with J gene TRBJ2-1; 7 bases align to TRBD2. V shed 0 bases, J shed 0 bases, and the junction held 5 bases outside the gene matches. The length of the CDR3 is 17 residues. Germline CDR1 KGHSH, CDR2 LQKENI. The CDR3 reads CASSPPGRGYSYNEQFF. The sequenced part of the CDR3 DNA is TGTGCCAGCTCACCACCAGGGCGGGGGTACTCCTACAATGAG.

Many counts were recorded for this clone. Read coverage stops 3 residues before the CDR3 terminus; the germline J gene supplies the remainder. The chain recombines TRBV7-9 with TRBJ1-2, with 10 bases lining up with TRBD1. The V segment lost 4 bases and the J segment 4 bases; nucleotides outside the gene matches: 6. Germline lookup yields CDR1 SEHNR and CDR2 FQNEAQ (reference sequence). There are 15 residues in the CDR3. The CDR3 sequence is CASSSRDRGVYGYTF. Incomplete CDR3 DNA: TGTGCCAGCAGCTCCCGGGACAGGGGCGTCTATGGC.

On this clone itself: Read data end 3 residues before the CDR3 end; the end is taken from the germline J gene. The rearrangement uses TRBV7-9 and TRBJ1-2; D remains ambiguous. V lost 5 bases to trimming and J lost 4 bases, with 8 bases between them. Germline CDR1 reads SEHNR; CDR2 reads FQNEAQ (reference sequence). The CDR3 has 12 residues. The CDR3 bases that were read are TGTGCCAGCAGCCCGGTACCCTATGGC. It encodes CASSPVPYG. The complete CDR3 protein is CASSPVPYGYTF.

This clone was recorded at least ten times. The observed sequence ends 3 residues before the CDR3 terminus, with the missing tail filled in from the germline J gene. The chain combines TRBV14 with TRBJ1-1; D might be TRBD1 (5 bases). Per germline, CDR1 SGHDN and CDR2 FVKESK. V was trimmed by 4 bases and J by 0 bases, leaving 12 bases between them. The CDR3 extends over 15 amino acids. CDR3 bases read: TGTGCCAGCAGCCCACACAGGATTATGAACACTGAA. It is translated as CASSPHRIMNTE. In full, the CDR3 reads CASSPHRIMNTEAFF.

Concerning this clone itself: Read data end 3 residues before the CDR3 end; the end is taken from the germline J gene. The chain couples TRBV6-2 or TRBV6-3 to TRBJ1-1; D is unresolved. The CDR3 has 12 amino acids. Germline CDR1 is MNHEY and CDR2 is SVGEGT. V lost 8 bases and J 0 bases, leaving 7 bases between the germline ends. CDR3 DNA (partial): TGTGCCAGCTCAAGGGTGAACACTGAA. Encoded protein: CASSRVNTE. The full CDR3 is CASSRVNTEAFF.

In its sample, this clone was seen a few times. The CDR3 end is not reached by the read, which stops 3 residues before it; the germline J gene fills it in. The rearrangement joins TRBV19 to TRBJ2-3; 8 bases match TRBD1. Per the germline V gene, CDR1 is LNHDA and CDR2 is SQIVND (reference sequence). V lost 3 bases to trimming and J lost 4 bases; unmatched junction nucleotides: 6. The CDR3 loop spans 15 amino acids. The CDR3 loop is CASSIGTGSADTQYF. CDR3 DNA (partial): TGTGCCAGTAGTATCGGGACAGGCAGCGCAGATACG.

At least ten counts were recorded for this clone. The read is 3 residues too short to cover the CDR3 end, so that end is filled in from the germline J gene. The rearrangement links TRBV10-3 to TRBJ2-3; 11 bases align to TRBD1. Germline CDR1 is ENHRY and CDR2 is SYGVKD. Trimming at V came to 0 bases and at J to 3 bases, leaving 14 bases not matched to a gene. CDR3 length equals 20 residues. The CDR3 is CAISESSGVSGTGGTDTQYF. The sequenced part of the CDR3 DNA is TGTGCCATCAGTGAGTCGAGCGGTGTATCCGGGACAGGGGGGACAGATACG.

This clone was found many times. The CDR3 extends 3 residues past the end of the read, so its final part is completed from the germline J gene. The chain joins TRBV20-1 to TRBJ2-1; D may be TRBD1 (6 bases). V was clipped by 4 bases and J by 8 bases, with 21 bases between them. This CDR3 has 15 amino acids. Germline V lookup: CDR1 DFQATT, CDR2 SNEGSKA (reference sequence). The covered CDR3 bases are TGCAGTGCTACATCCGGGACAACTACCGTGGATGAG. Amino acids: CSATSGTTTVDE. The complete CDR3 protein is CSATSGTTTVDEQFF.

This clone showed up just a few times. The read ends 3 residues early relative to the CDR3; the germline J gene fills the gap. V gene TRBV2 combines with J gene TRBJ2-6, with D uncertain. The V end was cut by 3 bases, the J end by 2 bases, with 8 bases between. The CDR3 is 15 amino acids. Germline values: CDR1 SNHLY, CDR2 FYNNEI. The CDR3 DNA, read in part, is TGTGCCAGCAGTGATGAGAACACTGGGGCCAACGTC. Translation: CASSDENTGANV. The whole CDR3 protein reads CASSDENTGANVLTF.

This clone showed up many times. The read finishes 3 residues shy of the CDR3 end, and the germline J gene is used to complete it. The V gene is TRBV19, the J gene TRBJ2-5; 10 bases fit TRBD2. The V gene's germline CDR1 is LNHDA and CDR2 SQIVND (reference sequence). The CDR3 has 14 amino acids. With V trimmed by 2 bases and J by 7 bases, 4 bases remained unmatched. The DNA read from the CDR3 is TGTGCCAGTAGTATATCTAGCGGGGGCTCGACC. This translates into CASSISSGGST. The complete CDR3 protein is CASSISSGGSTQYF.

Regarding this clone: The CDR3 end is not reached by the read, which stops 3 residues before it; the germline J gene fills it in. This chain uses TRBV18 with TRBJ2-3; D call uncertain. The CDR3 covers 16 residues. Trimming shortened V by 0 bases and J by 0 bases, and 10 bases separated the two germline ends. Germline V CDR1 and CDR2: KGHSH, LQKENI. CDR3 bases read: TGTGCCAGCTCACCACCTATACTCCCTAGCACAGATACG. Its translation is CASSPPILPSTDT. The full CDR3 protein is CASSPPILPSTDTQYF.

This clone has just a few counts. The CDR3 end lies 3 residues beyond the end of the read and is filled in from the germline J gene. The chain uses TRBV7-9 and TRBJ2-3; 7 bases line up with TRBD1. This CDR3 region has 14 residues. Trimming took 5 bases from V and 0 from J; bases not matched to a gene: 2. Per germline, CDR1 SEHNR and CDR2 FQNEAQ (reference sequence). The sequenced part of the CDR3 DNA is TGTGCCAGCAGCCCACAGGGGAGCACAGATACG. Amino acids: CASSPQGSTDT. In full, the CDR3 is CASSPQGSTDTQYF.

CDR3 DNA, as far as it was read: TGTGCCAGCTCACCGTCGGACTGGGATCAGCCC. It translates to CASSPSDWDQP. The CDR3 reads in full as CASSPSDWDQPQHF. V is TRBV18 and J is TRBJ1-5, with D hard to call. The missing CDR3 end, 3 residues past where the read stops, is filled in from the germline J gene. Trimming removed 3 bases at V and 5 bases at J, with 11 bases between. The CDR3 totals 14 residues. Per germline, CDR1 KGHSH and CDR2 LQKENI.

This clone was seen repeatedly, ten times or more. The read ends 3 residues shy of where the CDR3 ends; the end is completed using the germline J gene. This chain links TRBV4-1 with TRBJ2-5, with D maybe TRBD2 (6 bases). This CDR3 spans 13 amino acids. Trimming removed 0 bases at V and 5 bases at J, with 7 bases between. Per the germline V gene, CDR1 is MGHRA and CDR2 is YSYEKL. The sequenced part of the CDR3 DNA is TGCGCCAGCAGCCAAGATGGAGGGGAGACC. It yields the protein CASSQDGGET. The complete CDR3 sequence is CASSQDGGETQYF.

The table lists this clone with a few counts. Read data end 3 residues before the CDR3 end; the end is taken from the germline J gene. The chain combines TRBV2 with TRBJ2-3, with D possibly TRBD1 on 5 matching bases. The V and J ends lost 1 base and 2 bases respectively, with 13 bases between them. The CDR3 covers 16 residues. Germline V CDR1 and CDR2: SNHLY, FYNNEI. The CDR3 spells CASSEDRLHYTDTQYF. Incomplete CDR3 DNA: TGTGCCAGCAGTGAAGACAGGTTGCACTACACAGATACG.

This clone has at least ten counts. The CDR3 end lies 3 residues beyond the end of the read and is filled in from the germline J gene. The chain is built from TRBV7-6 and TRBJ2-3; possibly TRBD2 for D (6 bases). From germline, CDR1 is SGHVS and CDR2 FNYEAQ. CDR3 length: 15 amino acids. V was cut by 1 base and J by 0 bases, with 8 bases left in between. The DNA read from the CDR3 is TGTGCCAGCAGCTTAGTGGGGGGAAGCACAGATACG. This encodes CASSLVGGSTDT. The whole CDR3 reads CASSLVGGSTDTQYF.

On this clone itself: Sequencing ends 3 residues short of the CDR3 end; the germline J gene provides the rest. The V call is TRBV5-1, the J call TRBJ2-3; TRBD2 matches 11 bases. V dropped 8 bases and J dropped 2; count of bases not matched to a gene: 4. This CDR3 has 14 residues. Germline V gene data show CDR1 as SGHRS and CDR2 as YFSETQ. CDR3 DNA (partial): TGCGCCAGTATGACTAGCGGGGACACAGATACG. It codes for CASMTSGDTDT. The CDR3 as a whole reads CASMTSGDTDTQYF. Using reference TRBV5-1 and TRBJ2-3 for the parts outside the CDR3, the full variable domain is KAGVTQTPRYLIKTRGQQVTLSCSPISGHRSVSWYQQTPGQGLQFLFEYFSETQRNKGNFPGRFSGRQFSNSRSEMNVSTLELGDSALYLCASMTSGDTDTQYFGPGTRLTVL.

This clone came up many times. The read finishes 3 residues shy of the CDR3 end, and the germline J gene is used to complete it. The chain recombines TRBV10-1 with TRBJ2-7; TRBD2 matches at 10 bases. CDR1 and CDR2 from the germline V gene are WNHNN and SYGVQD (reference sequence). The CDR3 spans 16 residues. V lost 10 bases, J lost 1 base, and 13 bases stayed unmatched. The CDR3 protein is CATLSRLAGSSYEQYF. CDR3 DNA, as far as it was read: TGCGCCACCTTATCTCGACTAGCGGGCTCATCCTACGAG.

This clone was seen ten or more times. The CDR3 spells CASSLTSARTDTQYF. The CDR3 DNA, read in part, is TGTGCCAGCAGCCTAACTAGCGCCCGCACAGATACG. The V gene is TRBV5-5, the J gene TRBJ2-3, with 7 bases identical to TRBD2. The read ends 3 residues before the CDR3 terminus; that terminus is restored from the germline J gene. The CDR3 sequence is 15 residues long. CDR1 SGHKS and CDR2 YYEKEE come from the germline V gene (reference sequence). V shed 4 bases and J 1 base; nucleotides not matched to a gene: 6.

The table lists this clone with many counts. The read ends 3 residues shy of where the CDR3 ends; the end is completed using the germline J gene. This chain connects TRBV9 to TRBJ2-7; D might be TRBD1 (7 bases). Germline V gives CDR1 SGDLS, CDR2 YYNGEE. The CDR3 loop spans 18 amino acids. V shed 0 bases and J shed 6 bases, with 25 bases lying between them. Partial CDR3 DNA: TGTGCCAGCAGCGTAGGGGCAGGGGGGACTGCAGGGGTAGCCGAG. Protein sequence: CASSVGAGGTAGVAE. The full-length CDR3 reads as CASSVGAGGTAGVAEQYF. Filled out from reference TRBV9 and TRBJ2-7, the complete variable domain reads DSGVTQTPKHLITATGQRVTLRCSPRSGDLSVYWYQQSLDQGLQFLIQYYNGEERAKGNILERFSAQQFPDLHSELNLSSLELGDSALYFCASSVGAGGTAGVAEQYFGPGTRLTVT.